The 28 T cell receptor beta chains in this list originate from one sample, sequenced in a study of T cells after posttransplantation cyclophosphamide. The naive gate required viable CD3+CD4+ or CD3+CD8+ cells with CCR7+CD45RA+CD45RO-CD95-CD27+CD28+ phenotype. Method: immunoSEQ multiplex PCR; TCRdb's copy keeps in-frame clones and lacks some. The sample consists of roughly 23,000 clones, over 95% of them appearing once. Sequencing input: naive CD4+ T cells sorted from PBMCs. Every receptor here comes from a man over 45 in good health, CMV-negative, and a related stem cell transplant donor.

The chain combines TRBV18 with TRBJ2-3; 11 nucleotides match TRBD2. V lost 3 bases to trimming and J lost 2 bases; unmatched junction nucleotides: 7. The CDR3 length is 17 residues. Germline V gives CDR1 KGHSH, CDR2 LQKENI. CDR3 DNA: TGTGCCAGCTCACCGTTCGCTAGCGGGGGGACCACAGATACGCAGTATTTT. Its protein product is CASSPFASGGTTDTQYF.

The CDR3 DNA follows: TGTGCCAGCAGCGTAGGGGGGACAGAATATTACAATGAGCAGTTCTTC. The encoded protein is CASSVGGTEYYNEQFF. The V and J genes are TRBV9 and TRBJ2-1; the match to TRBD1 covers 7 bases. CDR1 and CDR2 from the germline V gene are SGDLS and YYNGEE. This CDR3 contains 16 residues. V lost 0 bases and J lost 4; bases outside the gene matches: 7.

The chain couples TRBV7-3 to TRBJ2-2; D is undetermined. This CDR3 is 15 amino acids long. CDR1 and CDR2 from the germline V gene are SGHTA and FQGTGA. V was clipped by 0 bases and J by 6 bases, with 11 bases between them. DNA for the CDR3: TGTGCCAGCAGCTTAACGGCAATGCCCTCCGGGGAGCTGTTTTTT. Protein sequence: CASSLTAMPSGELFF.

CDR3 nucleotide sequence: TGTGCCAGCAGCTTGCGGGGTTCTGCTGGCTACACCTTC. This codes for CASSLRGSAGYTF. The chain carries TRBV5-4 and TRBJ1-2; D is unresolved. CDR1 is SGHNT and CDR2 is YYREEE in the germline V gene (reference sequence). The CDR3 is 13 residues long. Trimming pared 1 base from V and 7 bases from J, leaving 11 bases between.

The chain is built from TRBV4-1 and TRBJ1-2, with 7 bases identical to TRBD1. The CDR3 covers 17 residues. The germline V gene encodes CDR1 MGHRA and CDR2 YSYEKL. The junction had 16 bases not matched to a gene; V was cut back by 7 bases and J by 2 bases. The chain's CDR3 is CASTPDPGTAMNYGYTF. The CDR3 DNA is TGCGCCAGCACCCCCGATCCAGGGACAGCGATGAACTATGGCTACACCTTC.

The J gene is TRBJ2-5, the V gene TRBV7-9; a possible D gene is TRBD2 (6 bases). This CDR3 is built from 15 residues. V was pared by 1 base and J by 2 bases, with 11 bases between. Germline CDR1 reads SEHNR; CDR2 reads FQNEAQ (reference sequence). Here the CDR3 reads CASSLVGGTQETQYF. The CDR3 DNA reads TGTGCCAGCAGCTTAGTAGGCGGGACTCAAGAGACCCAGTACTTC.

The V call is TRBV6-5, the J call TRBJ1-1; possibly TRBD1 for D (5 bases). Germline V gene lookup returns CDR1 MNHEY and CDR2 SVGAGI. Trimming cost V 6 bases and J 0 bases, with 14 bases left between them. The CDR3 extends over 15 amino acids. CDR3 bases: TGTGCCAGCAGACGGGGGGTGTTCATGAACACTGAAGCTTTCTTT. Translating it yields CASRRGVFMNTEAFF.

This clone was recorded only once. The chain carries TRBV7-9 and TRBJ2-4, with 7 bases matching TRBD1. V gave up 5 bases and J gave up 0 bases; unmatched junction bases: 7. Germline V gene sequence: CDR1 SEHNR, CDR2 FQNEAQ (reference sequence). CDR3 length equals 16 residues. The CDR3 sequence is CASSSDRAGAKNIQYF. For the CDR3, the DNA is TGTGCCAGCAGCAGTGACAGGGCTGGAGCCAAAAACATTCAGTACTTC. The full variable domain, with the rest looked up from reference TRBV7-9 and TRBJ2-4, is DTGVSQNPRHKITKRGQNVTFRCDPISEHNRLYWYRQTLGQGPEFLTYFQNEAQLEKSRLLSDRFSAERPKGSFSTLEIQRTEQGDSAMYLCASSSDRAGAKNIQYFGAGTRLSVL.

The chain links TRBV7-6 to TRBJ2-7, with 7 nucleotides matching TRBD2. Trimming removed 5 bases from V and 4 bases from J; junction bases left unmatched: 8. Per the germline V gene, CDR1 is SGHVS and CDR2 is FNYEAQ. The CDR3 is 14 residues long. Written as DNA, the CDR3 is TGTGCCAGCAGCGCGCCCGGGAGGACATACGAGCAGTACTTC. Translation gives CASSAPGRTYEQYF.

The chain combines TRBV11-3 with TRBJ2-1; 8 bases fit TRBD2. V lost 5 bases to trimming and J lost 8 bases; unmatched junction nucleotides: 8. CDR1 and CDR2 (germline): SGHNT, YENEEA. This CDR3 contains 14 residues. The CDR3 nucleotides are TGTGCCAGCAGCCCCAGGACTAGCTCCCATGAGCAGTTCTTC. It encodes CASSPRTSSHEQFF. The full variable domain, completed using reference TRBV11-3 and TRBJ2-1, is EAGVVQSPRYKIIEKKQPVAFWCNPISGHNTLYWYLQNLGQGPELLIRYENEEAVDDSQLPKDRFSAERLKGVDSTLKIQPAELGDSAVYLCASSPRTSSHEQFFGPGTRLTVL.

This rearrangement joins TRBV29-1 to TRBJ1-2; no clear D gene. The germline gives CDR1 SQVTM, CDR2 ANQGSEA. The CDR3 is 13 amino acids. V was shortened by 4 bases and J by 5 bases, with 14 bases between the two germline ends. This CDR3 is CSVGSGIGYGYTF. The CDR3 bases are TGCAGCGTTGGGTCGGGTATCGGGTATGGCTACACCTTC.

The CDR3 DNA sequence: TGTGCCAGCAGCTTCATACCGGGCCACGGGAGAGAGACCCAGTACTTC. Amino acid sequence: CASSFIPGHGRETQYF. The rearrangement joins TRBV7-8 to TRBJ2-5; tentatively, D is TRBD2 (6 bases). V was pared by 3 bases and J by 4 bases, with 18 bases between. Germline assignment: CDR1 SGHVS and CDR2 FQNEAQ. CDR3 length: 16 amino acids.

The rearrangement joins TRBV7-9 to TRBJ1-2; 9 nucleotides match TRBD1. The CDR3 runs 14 residues. The trim removed 4 bases at V and 4 bases at J, leaving 4 bases unmatched. CDR1 is SEHNR, CDR2 FQNEAQ, per germline (reference sequence). In DNA, the CDR3 is TGTGCCAGCAGCTCCCGACAGGGGGGCTATGGCTACACCTTC. This gives the protein CASSSRQGGYGYTF. The full variable domain, rest sourced from reference TRBV7-9 and TRBJ1-2, is DTGVSQNPRHKITKRGQNVTFRCDPISEHNRLYWYRQTLGQGPEFLTYFQNEAQLEKSRLLSDRFSAERPKGSFSTLEIQRTEQGDSAMYLCASSSRQGGYGYTFGSGTRLTVV.

The chain recombines TRBV5-1 with TRBJ2-2; 7 nucleotides line up with TRBD1. The germline V gene encodes CDR1 SGHRS and CDR2 YFSETQ. CDR3 length: 15 amino acids. Trimming cost V 1 base and J 5 bases; bases outside gene matches: 5. This chain's CDR3 is CASSLRQGRTGELFF. The CDR3 nucleotides are TGCGCCAGCAGCTTGAGACAGGGACGAACCGGGGAGCTGTTTTTT.

The chain has TRBV29-1 and TRBJ1-1, with TRBD1 as a possible D gene (5 bases). CDR3 length: 13 amino acids. V was pared by 3 bases and J by 7 bases, with 15 bases between. The V gene's germline CDR1 is SQVTM and CDR2 ANQGSEA. CDR3 protein: CSVDDSQPSEAFF. CDR3 DNA: TGCAGCGTTGATGACAGCCAGCCCAGTGAAGCTTTCTTT.

The chain carries TRBV4-3 and TRBJ2-3; 8 bases line up with TRBD2. This CDR3 region has 16 residues. Trimming at V came to 0 bases and at J to 3 bases, leaving 5 bases not matched to a gene. Germline V gives CDR1 LGHNA, CDR2 YSLEER. CDR3 coding DNA: TGCGCCAGCAGCCAAGAGCTAGCGGGTGGGACAGATACGCAGTATTTT. Translating it yields CASSQELAGGTDTQYF.

Here the CDR3 DNA reads TGCGCCAGCAGCTTGGCCTGGCGGGGGACCTACGAGCAGTACTTC. Its translation: CASSLAWRGTYEQYF. The J gene is TRBJ2-7, the V gene TRBV5-1; 7 bases line up with TRBD2. The CDR3 has 15 amino acids. Germline loops: CDR1 SGHRS, CDR2 YFSETQ. The V gene end was trimmed by 0 bases and the J gene end by 2 bases; junction bases not matched to a gene: 5. The full variable domain, completed using reference TRBV5-1 and TRBJ2-7, is KAGVTQTPRYLIKTRGQQVTLSCSPISGHRSVSWYQQTPGQGLQFLFEYFSETQRNKGNFPGRFSGRQFSNSRSEMNVSTLELGDSALYLCASSLAWRGTYEQYFGPGTRLTVT.

The genes are TRBV6-5 and TRBJ1-1, with 7 bases identical to TRBD1. The CDR3 spans 14 residues. Trimming took 4 bases from V and 2 from J; bases not matched to a gene: 4. Germline V gene data show CDR1 as MNHEY and CDR2 as SVGAGI. CDR3 sequence (DNA): TGTGCCAGCAGTTCATGGACAGGAAACACTGAAGCTTTCTTT. Translated: CASSSWTGNTEAFF.

The V call is TRBV27, the J call TRBJ1-5, with no clear D. Trimming left V 3 bases short and J 4 bases short, with 7 bases between. There are 13 residues in the CDR3. Germline V lookup: CDR1 MNHEY, CDR2 SMNVEV (reference sequence). The chain's CDR3 is CASSFGGNQPQHF. CDR3 bases: TGTGCCAGCAGTTTTGGAGGGAATCAGCCCCAGCATTTT.

This chain connects TRBV21-1 to TRBJ2-2; the DNA was not compared with TRBD1, the D call given in the table. TRBV21-1 is flagged as a pseudogene. The CDR3 runs 14 residues. The CDR3 DNA reads as TGTGCCAGCAGCAAACACAGCAACACCGGGGAGCTGTTTTTT. This translates into CASSKHSNTGELFF.

V gene TRBV28 combines with J gene TRBJ1-5, with a weak D call TRBD1 (6 bases). The CDR3 covers 17 residues. The ends were cut back, 7 bases at V and 0 bases at J, with 19 bases in the middle. The germline CDR1 and CDR2 sequences are MDHEN and SYDVKM. CDR3 sequence: CASTYAGTLYSNQPQHF. CDR3 in DNA: TGTGCCAGCACCTACGCCGGGACACTGTATAGCAATCAGCCCCAGCATTTT.

The rearrangement uses TRBV6-5 and TRBJ1-2; TRBD1 matches at 9 bases. The CDR3 runs to 16 residues. The V gene end was trimmed by 0 bases and the J gene end by 2 bases; junction bases not matched to a gene: 4. Germline CDR1 MNHEY, CDR2 SVGAGI. The CDR3 is CASSYSHRGPNYGYTF. DNA of the CDR3: TGTGCCAGCAGTTACTCTCACAGGGGGCCAAACTATGGCTACACCTTC.

The chain is built from TRBV5-6 and TRBJ2-3; D is ambiguous. The CDR3 is 14 amino acids. Germline lookup yields CDR1 SGHDT and CDR2 YYEEEE. V was cut by 2 bases and J by 1 base, with 8 bases left in between. Here the CDR3 DNA reads TGTGCCAGCAGCTTCTATTCGGGCACAGATACGCAGTATTTT. Protein: CASSFYSGTDTQYF. Full variable domain (missing parts from reference TRBV5-6 and TRBJ2-3): DAGVTQSPTHLIKTRGQQVTLRCSPKSGHDTVSWYQQALGQGPQFIFQYYEEEERQRGNFPDRFSGHQFPNYSSELNVNALLLGDSALYLCASSFYSGTDTQYFGPGTRLTVL.

The V call is TRBV5-1, the J call TRBJ2-5; TRBD2 aligns across 8 bases. Germline lookup yields CDR1 SGHRS and CDR2 YFSETQ. V dropped 0 bases and J dropped 2; count of bases not matched to a gene: 3. The CDR3 loop spans 15 amino acids. CDR3 nucleotide sequence: TGCGCCAGCAGCTTGGCCCCGGGGGGGCAAGAGACCCAGTACTTC. Encoded protein: CASSLAPGGQETQYF.

The chain joins TRBV21-1 to TRBJ2-7; TRBD1 is taken as the D call from the table, unchecked against the DNA. TRBV21-1 counts as a pseudogene. The CDR3 runs to 15 residues. CDR3 in DNA: TGTGCCAGCAGCTTACGGACAGGGGGCCCCTACGAGCAGTACTTC. Translation: CASSLRTGGPYEQYF.

The genes are TRBV2 and TRBJ2-5; D gene uncertain. The CDR3 is 12 residues long. Between the trimmed V and J ends, which lost 8 bases and 5 bases, there was a span of 12 bases. Germline V gives CDR1 SNHLY, CDR2 FYNNEI. The CDR3 DNA follows: TGTGCCAGCGGGCCCCACCGGGAGACCCAGTACTTC. Translation gives CASGPHRETQYF.

The chain carries TRBV6-1 and TRBJ1-1; tentatively, D is TRBD1 (5 bases). Trimming took off 2 bases at V and 2 bases at J, with 15 bases between the two ends. Per the germline V gene, CDR1 is MNHNS and CDR2 is SASEGT. CDR3 size: 16 residues. CDR3 loop: CASSEWPQGSNTEAFF. The CDR3 coding sequence is TGTGCCAGCAGTGAATGGCCGCAGGGATCTAACACTGAAGCTTTCTTT.

This clone was detected only once. The chain couples TRBV18 to TRBJ2-7, with a tentative D call TRBD2 (7 bases). The germline V gene has CDR1 KGHSH and CDR2 LQKENI. The CDR3 runs 15 residues. Trimming left V 3 bases short and J 1 base short, with 13 bases between. The CDR3 loop reads CASSPSGTTSYEQYF. CDR3 in DNA: TGTGCCAGCTCACCCAGCGGGACAACTTCCTACGAGCAGTACTTC.